The subject of this entry is one TCR beta chain. This entry is derived from a study of OX40 agonist ivuxolimab in advanced cancers. Trimming left V 4 bases short and J 0 bases short, with 13 bases between. The length of the CDR3 is 15 residues. Germline values: CDR1 MNHEY, CDR2 SVGAGI. Here immunoSEQ multiplex PCR was the method, and the copy in TCRdb shows in-frame clones only, minus some. The sample carries about 26,000 clones, roughly three quarters recorded once. The chain uses TRBV6-5 and TRBJ2-7; D not certain. The sequenced sample was CD4+ or CD8+ T cells sorted from blood, obtained in a trial of the OX40 agonist ivuxolimab. The source is an adult with an advanced solid tumor such as melanoma, head and neck, liver or kidney cancer. The CDR3, as DNA: TGTGCCAGCAGTTTAGACTCCTGGGGCTCCTACGAGCAGTACTTC. Translation gives CASSLDSWGSYEQYF.